This T cell receptor (beta chain) derives from a study of vaccination and CD4 T cells after COVID-19. As for treatment: roughly 11-day PBMC culture with coronavirus spike peptide pools or control peptides (ViraFEST assay). Before the COVID-19 pandemic (2011-2018), CD4+ T cells were obtained from the unexposed donor. About 1.8 million PBMCs went into each well for culture with about 9.5 IU/ml IL-2 and about 9.9 ug/ml peptide pools. In regard to this clonotype: Antigen specificity is unknown.

With the Oncomine TCR Beta short-read assay, DNA from cultured CD4+ T cells was sequenced. TCRdb processed the PCR reads anew with MiXCR; each CDR3 protein has one entry. The sample carries approximately 6,100 distinct CDR3 sequences, approximately 45% recorded once. Germline V lookup: CDR1 DFQATT, CDR2 SNEGSKA (reference sequence). This CDR3 has 14 residues. V is TRBV20-1 and J is TRBJ1-1; D remains ambiguous. The sequence came from a human donor in good health. Specimen: CD4+ T cells from blood, cultured in vitro. The CDR3 is CRAVTLTINTEAFF. The CDR3, as DNA: TGCAGGGCCGTAACCTTAACAATTAACACTGAAGCTTTCTTT.